The clone carrying this TCR beta chain was seen more than once but under ten times. What it recognizes is unknown. The authors extracted at least 5.5 micrograms of total RNA per sample. The entry originates in a study of blood T cells in healthy people across ages. Study-level findings and limits: The study found TCR beta diversity correlated strongly with naive T cell percentage.

For the second PCR, which ran for about 6 to 12 cycles, a sample-barcoded 5' primer and a J-beta primer mix were used. Each cDNA molecule, via a template-switch adaptor with 12 random nucleotides, was tagged. TCRdb re-called the 5' RACE reads with MiXCR, one entry per CDR3 protein. The repertoire includes around 1,100,000 distinct CDR3 sequences, 35% to 45% of them detected once, and about an eighth sits in the top ten. CDR1 is LGHDT and CDR2 is YNNKEL in the germline V gene (reference sequence). This CDR3 is 16 amino acids long. V was cut by 0 bases and J by 2 bases, with 14 bases left in between. What was sequenced was blood. The chain joins TRBV3-1 to TRBJ2-7, with D hard to call. This receptor was obtained from a man younger than 35 in good health. CDR3 sequence (DNA): TGTGCCAGCAGCCAAGAGTACCCCATCTTAACCTACGAGCAGTACTTC. Residues: CASSQEYPILTYEQYF.